The T cell receptor beta chain under discussion was sequenced for a study of neurological immune-mediated disorders. Regarding the study as a whole: According to phylogenetic grouping, one related-CDR3 cluster, a possible signature, contained the repertoires of 18 of 34 multiple sclerosis patients. The study found no CDR3 amino acid sequences shared by expanded clones across subjects, suggesting private repertoires in all groups.

This CDR3 has 14 amino acids. Germline loops: CDR1 SQVTM, CDR2 ANQGSEA. J lost 6 bases, V lost 4 bases, and 6 bases had no gene match. TCRdb re-derived calls from the 5' RACE reads in MiXCR, one entry per CDR3 protein. Of some 60,000 distinct CDR3 sequences in the sample, 3% to 4% were seen once. The table lists this clonotype with many counts. The antigen is unknown. The clonotype comes from a woman in her 30s with multiple sclerosis. The sequenced sample consisted of PBMCs. The chain carries TRBV29-1 and TRBJ2-1, with 10 positions matching TRBD2. CDR3 sequence (DNA): TGCAGCGTTGGAGGGCTAGCGGGAGCCAATGAGCAGTTCTTC. It is translated as CSVGGLAGANEQFF.